This TCR beta chain comes out of a study of blood T cell repertoires in COVID-19. For the study at large: The analysed material was cDNA or gDNA that came from T cells, B-cell-depleted T cells, or PBMCs.

Germline values: CDR1 SGHRS, CDR2 YFSETQ. The CDR3 spans 14 residues. The V end lost 0 bases, the J end lost 0 bases, and 6 bases lay between the germline ends. Source study methods: The authors estimated nucleated cell counts from reference gene primer amplification. TCRdb's copy holds only in-frame clones and misses some; the assay was immunoSEQ multiplex PCR. D and trimming were read from the DNA, whereas the V and J calls and clone size are those reported in that table. The table lists 200,000 to 250,000 clones, roughly four fifths of them singletons, with roughly 7.8% in the top ten. This chain connects TRBV5-1 to TRBJ1-1; the D is unclear. The source is a woman older than 75 with COVID-19, enrolled during active disease. Material: peripheral blood. CDR3 region: CASSLAAVNTEAFF. The CDR3 region has the DNA TGCGCCAGCAGCTTGGCCGCGGTGAACACTGAAGCTTTCTTT.